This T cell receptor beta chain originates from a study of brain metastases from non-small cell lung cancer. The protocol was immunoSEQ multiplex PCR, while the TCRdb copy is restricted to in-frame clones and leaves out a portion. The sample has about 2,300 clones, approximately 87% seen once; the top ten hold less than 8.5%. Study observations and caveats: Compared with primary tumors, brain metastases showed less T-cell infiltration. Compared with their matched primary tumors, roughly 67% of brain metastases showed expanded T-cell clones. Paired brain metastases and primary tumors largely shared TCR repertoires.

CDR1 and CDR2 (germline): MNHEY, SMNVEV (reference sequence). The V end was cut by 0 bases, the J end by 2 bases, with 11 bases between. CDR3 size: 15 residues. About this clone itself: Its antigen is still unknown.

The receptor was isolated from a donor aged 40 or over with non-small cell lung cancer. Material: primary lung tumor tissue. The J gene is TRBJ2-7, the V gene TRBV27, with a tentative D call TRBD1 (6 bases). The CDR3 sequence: CASSLSSGVPYEQYF. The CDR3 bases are TGTGCCAGCAGTTTATCTTCAGGGGTCCCCTACGAGCAGTACTTC.